Only one count was recorded for the clone carrying this T cell receptor (beta chain). This sample was included in a study of cytomegalovirus exposure and HLA in healthy donors. The PCR used 60 Vbeta and 13 Jbeta primers. The table came from immunoSEQ multiplex PCR; TCRdb's copy has only in-frame clones and leaves some out. The data hold more than 150,000 clones, with approximately 84% observed a single time. Sequencing was performed on PBMCs. The clonotype comes from a man in his fifties in good health and CMV-seronegative.

DNA for the CDR3: TGTGCCACATCAGGGCAGGGGGCTGGCGAGCAGTACTTC. Protein product: CATSGQGAGEQYF. The V gene is TRBV7-9, the J gene TRBJ2-7, with 8 nucleotides matching TRBD1. V shed 10 bases, J shed 6 bases, and the junction held 11 bases outside the gene matches. The CDR3 is 13 residues long. The germline V gene has CDR1 SEHNR and CDR2 FQNEAQ (reference sequence).